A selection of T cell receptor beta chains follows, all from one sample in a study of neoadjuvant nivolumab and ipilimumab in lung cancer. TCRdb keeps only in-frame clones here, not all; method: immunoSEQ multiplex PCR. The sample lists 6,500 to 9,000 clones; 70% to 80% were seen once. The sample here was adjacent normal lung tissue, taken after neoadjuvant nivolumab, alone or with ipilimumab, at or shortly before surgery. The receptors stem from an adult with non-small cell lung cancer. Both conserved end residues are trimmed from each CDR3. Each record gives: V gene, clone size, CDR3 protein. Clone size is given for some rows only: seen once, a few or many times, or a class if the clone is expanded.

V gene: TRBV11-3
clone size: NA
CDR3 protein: ASSLDRGNEQF

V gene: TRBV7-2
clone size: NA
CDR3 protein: ASSLGWHNSPLH

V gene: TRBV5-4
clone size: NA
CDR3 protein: ASSLAVGNTEAF

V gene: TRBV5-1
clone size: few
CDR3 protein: ASSSRGSGGEEQF

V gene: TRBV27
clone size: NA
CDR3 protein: ASSFGDRGSDGYT

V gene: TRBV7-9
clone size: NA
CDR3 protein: ASSFRTDTQY

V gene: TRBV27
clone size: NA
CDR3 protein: ASSLELAGASRLKQY

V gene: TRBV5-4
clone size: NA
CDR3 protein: ASSLSSYNEQF

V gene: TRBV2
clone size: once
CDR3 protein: ASAGVGQVTYEQY

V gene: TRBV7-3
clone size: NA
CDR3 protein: ASPWQGRNEQY

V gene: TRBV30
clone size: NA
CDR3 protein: AWRRGETQY

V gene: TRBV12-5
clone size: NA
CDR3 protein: ASGLLPLPPT

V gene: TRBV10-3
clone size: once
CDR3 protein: AISESTGQGSPLH

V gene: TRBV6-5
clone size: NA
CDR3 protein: ASSYGVEQF

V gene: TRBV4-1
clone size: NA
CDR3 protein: ASSLRGGSGGVDEQY

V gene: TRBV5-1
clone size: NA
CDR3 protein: ASSLDPGGAQPQH

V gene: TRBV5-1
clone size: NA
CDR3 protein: ASSLEGMGASNQPQH

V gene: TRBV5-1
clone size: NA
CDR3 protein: ASSGTVGNEQF

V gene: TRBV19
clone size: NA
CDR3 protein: ASSIDGTGSQPQH

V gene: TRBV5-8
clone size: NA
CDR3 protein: ASSFELASYNEQF

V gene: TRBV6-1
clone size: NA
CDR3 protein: ASSEGTGGLYGYT

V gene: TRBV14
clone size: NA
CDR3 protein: ASSQITGQWNYGYT

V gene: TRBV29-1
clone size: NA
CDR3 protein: SAYRDQNIQY

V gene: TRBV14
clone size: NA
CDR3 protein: ASSQAGEDNYGYT

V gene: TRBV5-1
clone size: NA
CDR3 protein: ASSENRDRGYT

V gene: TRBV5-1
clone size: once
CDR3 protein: ASSKDAQRGTEAF

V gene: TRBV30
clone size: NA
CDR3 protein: AWSPRGETQY

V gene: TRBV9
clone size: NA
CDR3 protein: ASSGGQRMWYNEQF

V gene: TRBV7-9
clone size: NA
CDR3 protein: ASSFGTSGGLSSYEQY

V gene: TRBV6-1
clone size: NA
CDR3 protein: ASREGTGYNQPQH

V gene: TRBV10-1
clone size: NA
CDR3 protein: ASSEEQFSYEQY

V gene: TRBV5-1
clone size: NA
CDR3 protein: ASSFGTGGENEQF

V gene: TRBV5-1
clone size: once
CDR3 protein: ASSLAGGASRDGYT

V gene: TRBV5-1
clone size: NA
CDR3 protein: ASSLDRGPLKAF

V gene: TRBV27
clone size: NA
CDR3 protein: ASSPQRGATGELF

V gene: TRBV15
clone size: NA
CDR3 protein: ATKDGYEQY

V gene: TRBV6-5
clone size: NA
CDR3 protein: ASSYSLGEGQPQH

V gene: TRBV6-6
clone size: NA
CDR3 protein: ATQGASGNTIY

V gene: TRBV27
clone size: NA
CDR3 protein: ASSQPGQGSYEQY

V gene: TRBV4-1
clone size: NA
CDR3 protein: ASSQASGANVLT

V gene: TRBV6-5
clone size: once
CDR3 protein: ASSPYDRGGSPLH